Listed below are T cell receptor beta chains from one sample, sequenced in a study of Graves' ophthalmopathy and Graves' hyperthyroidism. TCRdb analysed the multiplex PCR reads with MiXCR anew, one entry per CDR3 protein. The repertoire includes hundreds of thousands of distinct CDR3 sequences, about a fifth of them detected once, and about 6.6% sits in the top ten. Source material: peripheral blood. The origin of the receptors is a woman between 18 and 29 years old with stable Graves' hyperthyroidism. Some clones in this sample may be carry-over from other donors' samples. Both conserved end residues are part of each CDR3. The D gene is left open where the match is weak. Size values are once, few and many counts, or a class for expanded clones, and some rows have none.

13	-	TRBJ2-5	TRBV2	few	TGTGCCAGCAGTGAAGGGGATGGGGAGACCCAGTACTTC	CASSEGDGETQYF
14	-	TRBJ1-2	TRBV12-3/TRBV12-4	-	TGTGCCAGCAGTTTATTAAGGGGTGAAGGGGGCTACACCTTC	CASSLLRGEGGYTF
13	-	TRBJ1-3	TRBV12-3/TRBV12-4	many	TGTGCCAGCACCCTTGGATCCGGAAACACCATATATTTT	CASTLGSGNTIYF
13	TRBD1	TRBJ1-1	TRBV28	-	TGTGCCAGCAGTACCCAAAGACAGGGGGCTTCTTTCTTT	CASSTQRQGASFF
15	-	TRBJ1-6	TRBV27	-	TGTGCCAGCAGTTCGGGCGGGTCCGGGAGCTCACCCCTCCACTTT	CASSSGGSGSSPLHF
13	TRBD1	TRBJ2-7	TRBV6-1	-	TGTGCCAGCACCGACGGACAGGGGGCTATGCAGTACTTC	CASTDGQGAMQYF
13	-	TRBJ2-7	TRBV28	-	TGTGCCAGCGCCGAGACTATTTACCACGAGCAGTACTTC	CASAETIYHEQYF
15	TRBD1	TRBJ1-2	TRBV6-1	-	TGTGCCAGCAGTGAAGGGAGGGGGCCTGGCTATGGCTACACCTTC	CASSEGRGPGYGYTF
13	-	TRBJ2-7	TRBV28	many	TGTGCCAGCAGTTTAAAGCCGGCTGTGGGGCAGTACTTC	CASSLKPAVGQYF
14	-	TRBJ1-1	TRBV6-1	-	TGTGCCAGCAGTCCACAGAATTTGAACACTGAAGCTTTCTTT	CASSPQNLNTEAFF
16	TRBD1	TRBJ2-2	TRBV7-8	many	TGTGCCAGCAGCTCACTGGGACAGACGAACACCGGGGAGCTGTTTTTT	CASSSLGQTNTGELFF
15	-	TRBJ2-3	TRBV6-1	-	TGTGCCAGCAGCTCAGGGGCCCAAGTGACAGATACGCAGTATTTT	CASSSGAQVTDTQYF
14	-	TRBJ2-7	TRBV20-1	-	TGCAGTGCTGGAGTGGAAGGGGGGGCCTACGAGCAGTACTTC	CSAGVEGGAYEQYF
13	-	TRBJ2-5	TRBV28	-	TGTGCCAGCAGTTGGGCAGGGGATGAGACCCAGTACTTC	CASSWAGDETQYF
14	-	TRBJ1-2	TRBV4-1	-	TGCGCCAGCAGTCCGACCACAGGGCTCTATGGCTACACCTTC	CASSPTTGLYGYTF
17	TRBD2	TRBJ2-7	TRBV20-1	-	TGCAGTGCTAGAGATTCGGTTGTAGGACTAGCAGTCAACGAGCAGTACTTC	CSARDSVVGLAVNEQYF
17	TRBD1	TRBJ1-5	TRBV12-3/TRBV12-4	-	TGTGCCAGCAGTTTAGTCTTCTGGGACAGGCCGGGACAGCCCCAGCATTTT	CASSLVFWDRPGQPQHF
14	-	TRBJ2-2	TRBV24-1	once	TGTGCCACCAGTGCCGCCGGAGGGACCGGGGAGCTGTTTTTT	CATSAAGGTGELFF
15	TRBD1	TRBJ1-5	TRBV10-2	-	TGCGCCAGCAGTGAAGGGACAGGGGGCAATCAGCCCCAGCATTTT	CASSEGTGGNQPQHF
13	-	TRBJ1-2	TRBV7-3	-	TGTGCCAGCACCATACCCAGGGGTATTGGCTACACCTTC	CASTIPRGIGYTF
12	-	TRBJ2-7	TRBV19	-	TGTGCCAGTAGTATCTTCTCCTACGAGCAGTACTTC	CASSIFSYEQYF
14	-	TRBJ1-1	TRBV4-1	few	TGCGCCAGCAGCCAAGAGAGGGCTGGAGCAGTAGCTTTCTTT	CASSQERAGAVAFF
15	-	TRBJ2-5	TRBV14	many	TGTGCCAGCAGCCAACCGGGATGGTGGGAGGAGACCCAGTACTTC	CASSQPGWWEETQYF
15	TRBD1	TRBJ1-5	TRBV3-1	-	TGTGCCAGCGGTCAATATGAGGGGGCGAGGGAGCCCCAGCATTTT	CASGQYEGAREPQHF
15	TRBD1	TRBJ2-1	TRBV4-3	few	TGCGCCAGCAGCCAAGCAGGGGGCGAGGGAATGGGGCAGTTCTTC	CASSQAGGEGMGQFF
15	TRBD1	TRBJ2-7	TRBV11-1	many	TGTGCCAGCACCCCTGGGGACAGGGTGCCAGGAGAGCAGTACTTC	CASTPGDRVPGEQYF